This T cell receptor beta chain was profiled in a study of cytomegalovirus exposure and HLA in healthy donors. PCR employed 60 Vbeta and 13 Jbeta primers. Sequenced by immunoSEQ multiplex PCR; TCRdb stores in-frame clones only, minus some. The sample carries about 170,000 clones, 75% to 90% recorded once. The V gene's germline CDR1 is SGHNT and CDR2 YYREEE (reference sequence). V lost 0 bases and J lost 5, with 14 bases in between. The CDR3 runs to 15 residues. Sample: PBMCs. The rearrangement joins TRBV5-4 to TRBJ2-5, with a weak D call TRBD2 (7 bases). The receptor comes from a woman aged 50 to 65 in good health and CMV-seropositive. The CDR3, as DNA: TGTGCCAGCAGCTTGGTTCGGGGGCGGGGGGAGACCCAGTACTTC. It translates to CASSLVRGRGETQYF. Supplemented by reference TRBV5-4 and TRBJ2-5, the full variable domain reads ETGVTQSPTHLIKTRGQQVTLRCSSQSGHNTVSWYQQALGQGPQFIFQYYREEENGRGNFPPRFSGLQFPNYSSELNVNALELDDSALYLCASSLVRGRGETQYFGPGTRLLVL.